This TCR beta chain comes out of a study of T cell responses to AZD1222 COVID-19 vaccine. Trimming left V 3 bases short and J 2 bases short, with 11 bases between. The CDR3 extends over 14 amino acids. CDR1 is SGHRS, CDR2 YFSETQ, per germline. The protocol was immunoSEQ multiplex PCR, while the TCRdb copy is restricted to in-frame clones and leaves out a portion. The data hold 90,000 to 95,000 clones, with around 90% observed a single time. This sequence joins TRBV5-1 and TRBJ1-2, with D possibly being TRBD1 (5 bases). The receptor comes from an adult in good health. This sample comprised peripheral blood, obtained on day 0 of AZD1222 vaccination. CDR3 coding DNA: TGCGCCAGCAGCTGGGACGGAGTAAACTATGGCTACACCTTC. This gives the protein CASSWDGVNYGYTF. Full variable domain (outside the CDR3, taken from reference TRBV5-1 and TRBJ1-2): KAGVTQTPRYLIKTRGQQVTLSCSPISGHRSVSWYQQTPGQGLQFLFEYFSETQRNKGNFPGRFSGRQFSNSRSEMNVSTLELGDSALYLCASSWDGVNYGYTFGSGTRLTVV.